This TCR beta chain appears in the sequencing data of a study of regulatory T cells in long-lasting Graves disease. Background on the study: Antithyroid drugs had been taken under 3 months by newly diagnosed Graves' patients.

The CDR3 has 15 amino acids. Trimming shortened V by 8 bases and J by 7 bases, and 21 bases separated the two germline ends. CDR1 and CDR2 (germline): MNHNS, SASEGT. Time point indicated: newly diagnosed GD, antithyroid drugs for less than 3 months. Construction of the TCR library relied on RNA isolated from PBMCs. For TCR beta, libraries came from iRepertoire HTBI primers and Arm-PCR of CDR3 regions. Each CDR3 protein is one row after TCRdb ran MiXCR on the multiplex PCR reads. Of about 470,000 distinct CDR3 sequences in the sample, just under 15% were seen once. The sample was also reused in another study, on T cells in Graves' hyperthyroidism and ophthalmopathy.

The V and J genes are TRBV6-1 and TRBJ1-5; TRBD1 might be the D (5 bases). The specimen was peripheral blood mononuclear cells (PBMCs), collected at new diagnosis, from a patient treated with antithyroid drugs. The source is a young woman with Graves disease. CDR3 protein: CASAPTGGVNQPQHF. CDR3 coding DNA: TGTGCCAGCGCCCCCACAGGAGGGGTCAACCAGCCCCAGCATTTT.